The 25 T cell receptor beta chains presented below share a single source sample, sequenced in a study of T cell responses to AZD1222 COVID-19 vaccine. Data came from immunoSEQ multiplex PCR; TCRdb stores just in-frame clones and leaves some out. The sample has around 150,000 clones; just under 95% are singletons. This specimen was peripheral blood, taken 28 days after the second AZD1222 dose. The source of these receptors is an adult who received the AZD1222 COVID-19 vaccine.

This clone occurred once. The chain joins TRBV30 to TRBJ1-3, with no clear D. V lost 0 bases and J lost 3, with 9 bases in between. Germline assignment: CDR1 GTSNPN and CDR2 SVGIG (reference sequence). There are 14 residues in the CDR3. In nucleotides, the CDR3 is TGTGCCTGGAGTGTTGGCCAGAATGGAAACACCATATATTTT. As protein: CAWSVGQNGNTIYF.

The CDR3 bases are TGTGCCAGCAGCAAAGCGAGACAGAGGGTACCTGGAAACACCATATATTTT. Translated, it gives CASSKARQRVPGNTIYF. V usage is TRBV21-1 and J usage is TRBJ1-3. TRBV21-1 is flagged as a pseudogene. The CDR3 has 17 residues.

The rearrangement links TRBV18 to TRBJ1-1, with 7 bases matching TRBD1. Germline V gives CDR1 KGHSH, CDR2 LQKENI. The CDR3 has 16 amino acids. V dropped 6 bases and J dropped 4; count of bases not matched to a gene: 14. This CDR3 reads CASSRSQGVESTEAFF. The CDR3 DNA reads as TGTGCCAGCTCCCGATCCCAGGGGGTCGAATCCACTGAAGCTTTCTTT.

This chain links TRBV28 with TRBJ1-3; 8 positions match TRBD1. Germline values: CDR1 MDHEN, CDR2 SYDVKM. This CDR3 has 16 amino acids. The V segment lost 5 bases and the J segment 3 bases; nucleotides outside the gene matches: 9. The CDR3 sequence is CASSLSGQGIGNTIYF. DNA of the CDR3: TGTGCCAGCAGTCTCTCCGGACAGGGTATTGGAAACACCATATATTTT.

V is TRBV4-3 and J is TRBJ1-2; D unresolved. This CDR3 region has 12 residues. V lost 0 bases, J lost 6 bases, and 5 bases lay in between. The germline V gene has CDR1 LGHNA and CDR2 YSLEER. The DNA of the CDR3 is TGCGCCAGCAGCCAAGATGCAAATGGCTACACCTTC. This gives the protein CASSQDANGYTF.

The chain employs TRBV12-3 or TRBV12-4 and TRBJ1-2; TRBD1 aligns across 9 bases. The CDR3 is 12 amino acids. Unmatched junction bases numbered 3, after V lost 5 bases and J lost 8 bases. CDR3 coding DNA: TGTGCCAGCAGTATGGGACAGGGAGGCTACACCTTC. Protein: CASSMGQGGYTF.

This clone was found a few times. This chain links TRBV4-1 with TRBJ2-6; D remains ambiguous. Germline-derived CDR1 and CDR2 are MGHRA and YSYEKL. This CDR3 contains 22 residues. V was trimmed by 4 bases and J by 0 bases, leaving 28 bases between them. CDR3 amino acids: CASSLVKTQKYSAISGANVLTF. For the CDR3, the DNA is TGCGCCAGCAGCCTAGTGAAGACACAGAAATACTCCGCGATCTCTGGGGCCAACGTCCTGACTTTC.

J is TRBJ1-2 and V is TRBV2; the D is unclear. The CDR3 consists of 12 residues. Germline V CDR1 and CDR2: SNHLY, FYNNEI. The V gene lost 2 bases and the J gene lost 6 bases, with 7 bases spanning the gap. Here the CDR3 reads CASSEIFDGYTF. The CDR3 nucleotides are TGTGCCAGCAGTGAAATATTCGATGGCTACACCTTC.

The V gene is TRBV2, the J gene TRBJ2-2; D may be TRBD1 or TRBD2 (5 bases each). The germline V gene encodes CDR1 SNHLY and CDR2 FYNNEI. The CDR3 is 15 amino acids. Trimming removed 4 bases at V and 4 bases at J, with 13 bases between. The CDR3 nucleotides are TGTGCCAGCAGTGTTCAGGGCGCGGGCACCGGGGAGCTGTTTTTT. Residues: CASSVQGAGTGELFF.

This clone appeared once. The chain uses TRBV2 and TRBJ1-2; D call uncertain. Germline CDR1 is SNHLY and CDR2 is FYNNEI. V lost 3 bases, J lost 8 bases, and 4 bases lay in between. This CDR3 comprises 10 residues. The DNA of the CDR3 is TGTGCCAGCAGTGATTCCGGCTACACCTTC. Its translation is CASSDSGYTF.

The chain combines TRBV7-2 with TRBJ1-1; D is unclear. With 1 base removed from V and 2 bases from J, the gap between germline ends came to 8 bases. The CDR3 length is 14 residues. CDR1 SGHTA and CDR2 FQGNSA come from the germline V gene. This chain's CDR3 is CASSLGRGNTEAFF. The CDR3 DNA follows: TGTGCCAGCAGCTTAGGTCGCGGTAACACTGAAGCTTTCTTT.

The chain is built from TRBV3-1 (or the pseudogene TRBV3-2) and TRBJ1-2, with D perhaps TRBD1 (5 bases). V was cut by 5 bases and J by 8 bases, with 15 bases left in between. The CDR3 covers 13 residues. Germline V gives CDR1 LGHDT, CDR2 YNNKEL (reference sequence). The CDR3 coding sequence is TGTGCCAGCAGCGCCAGGGCGGGTCGGGGCTACACCTTC. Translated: CASSARAGRGYTF.

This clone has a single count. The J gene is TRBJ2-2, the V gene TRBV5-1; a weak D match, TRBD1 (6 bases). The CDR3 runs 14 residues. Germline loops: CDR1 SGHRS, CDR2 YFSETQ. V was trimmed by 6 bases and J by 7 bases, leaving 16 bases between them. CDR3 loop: CASTSRGEIGELFF. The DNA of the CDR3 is TGCGCCAGCACAAGCAGGGGCGAAATCGGGGAGCTGTTTTTT.

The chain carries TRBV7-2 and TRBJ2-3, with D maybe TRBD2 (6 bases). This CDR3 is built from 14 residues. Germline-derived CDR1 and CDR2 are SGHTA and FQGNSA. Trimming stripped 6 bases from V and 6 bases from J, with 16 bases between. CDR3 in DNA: TGTGCCAGCAGTCCCGGCGCGGGGCACGATACGCAGTATTTT. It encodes CASSPGAGHDTQYF.

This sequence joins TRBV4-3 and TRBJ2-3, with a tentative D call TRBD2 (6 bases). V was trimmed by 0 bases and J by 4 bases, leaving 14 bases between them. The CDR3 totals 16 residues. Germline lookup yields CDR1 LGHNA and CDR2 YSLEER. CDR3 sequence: CASSQERGGGSDTQYF. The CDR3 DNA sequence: TGCGCCAGCAGCCAAGAACGTGGAGGAGGGTCAGATACGCAGTATTTT.

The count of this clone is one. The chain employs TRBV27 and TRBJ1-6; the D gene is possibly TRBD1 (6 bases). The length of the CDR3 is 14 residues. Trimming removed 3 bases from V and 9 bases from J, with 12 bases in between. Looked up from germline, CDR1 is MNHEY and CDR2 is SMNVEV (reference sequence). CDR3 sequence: CASSFQGSGSPLHF. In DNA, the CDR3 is TGTGCCAGCAGTTTTCAGGGGTCAGGTTCACCCCTCCACTTT.

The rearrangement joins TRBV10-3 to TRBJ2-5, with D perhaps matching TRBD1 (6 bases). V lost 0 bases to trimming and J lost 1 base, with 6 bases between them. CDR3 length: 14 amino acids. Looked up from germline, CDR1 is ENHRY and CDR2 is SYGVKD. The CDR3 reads CAISESTGQETQYF. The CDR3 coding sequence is TGTGCCATCAGTGAGTCGACAGGCCAAGAGACCCAGTACTTC.

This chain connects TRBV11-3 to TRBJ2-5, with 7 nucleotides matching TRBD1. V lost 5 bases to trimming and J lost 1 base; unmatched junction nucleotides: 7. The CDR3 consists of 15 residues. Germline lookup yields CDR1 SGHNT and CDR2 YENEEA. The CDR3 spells CASSPGTVTQETQYF. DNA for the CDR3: TGTGCCAGCAGCCCAGGGACAGTGACCCAAGAGACCCAGTACTTC.

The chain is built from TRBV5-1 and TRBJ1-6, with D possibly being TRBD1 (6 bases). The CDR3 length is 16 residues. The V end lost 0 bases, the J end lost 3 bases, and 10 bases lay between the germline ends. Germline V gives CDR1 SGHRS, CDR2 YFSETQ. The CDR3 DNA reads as TGCGCCAGCAGCTTGGCCGGGACAAACTATAATTCACCCCTCCACTTT. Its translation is CASSLAGTNYNSPLHF.

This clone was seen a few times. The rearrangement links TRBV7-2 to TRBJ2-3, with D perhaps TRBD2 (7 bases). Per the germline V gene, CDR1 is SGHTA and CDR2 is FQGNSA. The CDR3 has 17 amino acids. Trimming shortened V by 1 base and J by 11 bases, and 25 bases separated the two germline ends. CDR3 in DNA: TGTGCCAGCAGCTTAGTTGGTTCGGGGGGCGGGCGACTAGTGCAGTATTTT. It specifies CASSLVGSGGGRLVQYF. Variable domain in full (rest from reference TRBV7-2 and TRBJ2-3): GAGVSQSPSNKVTEKGKDVELRCDPISGHTALYWYRQSLGQGLEFLIYFQGNSAPDKSGLPSDRFSAERTGGSVSTLTIQRTQQEDSAVYLCASSLVGSGGGRLVQYFGPGTRLTVL.

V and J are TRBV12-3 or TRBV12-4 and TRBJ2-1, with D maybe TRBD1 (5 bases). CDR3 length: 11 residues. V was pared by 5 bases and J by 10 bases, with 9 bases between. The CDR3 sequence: CASSPGKEQFF. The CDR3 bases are TGTGCCAGCAGTCCAGGGAAAGAGCAGTTCTTC.

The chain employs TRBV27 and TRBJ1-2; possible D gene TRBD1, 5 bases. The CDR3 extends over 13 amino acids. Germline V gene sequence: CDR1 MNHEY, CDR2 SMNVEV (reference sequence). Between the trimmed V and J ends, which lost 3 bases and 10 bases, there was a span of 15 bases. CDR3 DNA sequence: TGTGCCAGCAGTTTTGGTCCTCCACAGGACTACACCTTC. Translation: CASSFGPPQDYTF.

In DNA form, the CDR3 reads TGCAGCGTTGGCGAATGGAATCAGCCCCAGCATTTT. It encodes CSVGEWNQPQHF. V gene TRBV29-1 combines with J gene TRBJ1-5; no firm D call. The CDR3 extends over 12 amino acids. Germline values: CDR1 SQVTM, CDR2 ANQGSEA. The germline V and J ends were trimmed by 4 bases and 4 bases, with 8 bases remaining between them.

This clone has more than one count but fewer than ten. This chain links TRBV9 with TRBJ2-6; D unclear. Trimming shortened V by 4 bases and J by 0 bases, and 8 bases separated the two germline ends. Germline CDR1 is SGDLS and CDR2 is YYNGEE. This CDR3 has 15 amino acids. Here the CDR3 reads CASSRSNSGANVLTF. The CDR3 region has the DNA TGTGCCAGCAGCAGGTCGAACTCTGGGGCCAACGTCCTGACTTTC.

Here the CDR3 DNA reads TGTGCCAGCAGCTTCGCGACCTTCTATGGCTACACCTTC. Translating gives CASSFATFYGYTF. This chain joins TRBV7-8 and TRBJ1-2; D unclear. The CDR3 spans 13 residues. V lost 3 bases to trimming and J lost 4 bases, with 9 bases between them. In germline, CDR1 is SGHVS, CDR2 FQNEAQ.